The 4 T cell receptor beta chains presented below share a single source sample, sequenced in a study of memory CD4+ T cells and cytomegalovirus serostatus. The sort gate was single viable CD3+CD4+CD8-CD45RO+ cells for memory CD4+ T cells. TCRdb keeps only in-frame clones here, not all; method: immunoSEQ multiplex PCR. The table shows about 40,000 clones, with approximately 80% occurring only once. The sample consisted of memory CD4+ T cells from blood. Source of these receptors: an adult in good health and CMV-seronegative.

This clone was detected only a few times. The chain employs TRBV5-1 and TRBJ2-5; 9 bases fit TRBD1. The CDR3 sequence is 16 residues long. After removal of 2 bases from V and 2 bases from J, the junction contained 7 bases not matched to a gene. Germline V gives CDR1 SGHRS, CDR2 YFSETQ. As DNA, the CDR3 is TGCGCCAGCAGCTTCGGGACAGGGTTTAAACAAGAGACCCAGTACTTC. Protein sequence: CASSFGTGFKQETQYF.

V is TRBV7-2 and J is TRBJ2-5; 11 bases match TRBD1. V lost 4 bases and J lost 5; bases outside the gene matches: 9. The CDR3 sequence is 16 residues long. In germline, CDR1 is SGHTA, CDR2 FQGNSA. CDR3 protein: CASSWSGQGGMETQYF. In DNA form, the CDR3 reads TGTGCCAGCAGCTGGTCGGGACAGGGGGGGATGGAGACCCAGTACTTC.

The chain is built from TRBV11-2 and TRBJ2-1; D gene unclear. Trimming took off 0 bases at V and 4 bases at J, with 10 bases between the two ends. The CDR3 spans 15 residues. CDR1 SGHAT and CDR2 FQNNGV come from the germline V gene. The CDR3 is CASSLDPGRYNEQFF. For the CDR3, the DNA is TGTGCCAGCAGCTTAGATCCAGGTAGATACAATGAGCAGTTCTTC.

This clone was counted between two and nine times. This sequence joins TRBV5-1 and TRBJ2-6; D unresolved. The CDR3 sequence is 16 residues long. Germline loops: CDR1 SGHRS, CDR2 YFSETQ. Trimming left V 0 bases short and J 0 bases short, with 7 bases between. The CDR3 loop reads CASSLVAFSGANVLTF. The DNA of the CDR3 is TGCGCCAGCAGCTTGGTGGCCTTCTCTGGGGCCAACGTCCTGACTTTC.